The clone carrying this T cell receptor (beta chain) has ten or more counts. Its specificity is not known. The entry originates in a study of spatial heterogeneity in lung cancer. Looking at the study overall: Sequencing of follow-up PBMC samples took place when they were available, at a median of about two years after resection.

Described time point: blood at routine non-recurrence follow-up after resection. This CDR3 contains 15 residues. Germline-derived CDR1 and CDR2 are MDHEN and SYDVKM. Losses at the gene ends were 6 bases for V and 6 bases for J; bases not matched to a gene: 7. Study conclusions and caveats: Relative to follow-up, resection was when ubiquitous expanded tumor TCRs appeared more in blood.

TCRdb re-called the 5' RACE reads through MiXCR, storing one row per CDR3 protein. The data contain 110,000 or so distinct CDR3 sequences, 9.5% to 14% of them singletons. This clonotype originated in a female donor with early-stage non-small cell lung cancer. The chain combines TRBV28 with TRBJ2-1; 11 bases fit TRBD1. The specimen was PBMCs, collected at follow-up. Written as DNA, the CDR3 is TGTGCCAGCAGCCCAGGGGGGACAGGGGGCAATGAGCAGTTCTTC. As protein: CASSPGGTGGNEQFF.